Listed below are T cell receptor beta chains from one sample, sequenced in a study of shared clonotypes between healthy human individuals. The protocol was immunoSEQ multiplex PCR, while the TCRdb copy is restricted to in-frame clones and leaves out a portion. The sample holds around 2,000,000 clones, about 92% seen once. The specimen was naive CD8+ T cells from PBMCs. The origin of the receptors is a young man in good health. Some clones in this sample may be carry-over from other donors' samples. Each CDR3 is given with its conserved first and last residue. D genes are given only for firm matches. Rows may omit the clone size; those that give it use once, few, many or a size class.

D gene: -; clone size: few; V gene: TRBV21-1; J gene: TRBJ1-5; CDR3 DNA: TGTGCCAGCAGCAAAGCCCTGGGACAGGGCAACAATCAGCCCCAGCATTTT; CDR3 protein: CASSKALGQGNNQPQHF
D gene: TRBD2; clone size: once; V gene: TRBV7-2; J gene: TRBJ2-7; CDR3 DNA: TGTGCCAGCAGCCCCGGTAGGGTTAGCGGGGAACACCACTTCTACGAGCAGTACTTC; CDR3 protein: CASSPGRVSGEHHFYEQYF
D gene: TRBD2; clone size: -; V gene: TRBV7-3; J gene: TRBJ2-1; CDR3 DNA: TGTGCCAGCAGCTCTCACCCGGGACTAGTGGGGGCATACAATGAGCAGTTCTTC; CDR3 protein: CASSSHPGLVGAYNEQFF
D gene: -; clone size: -; V gene: TRBV5-5; J gene: TRBJ1-5; CDR3 DNA: TGTGCCAGCAGCTTGGCGGGGAGCAATCAGCCCCAGCATTTT; CDR3 protein: CASSLAGSNQPQHF
D gene: -; clone size: -; V gene: TRBV11-2; J gene: TRBJ2-7; CDR3 DNA: TGTGCCAGCAGCTTAGCCGGCGGCTCAACCTACGAGCAGTACTTC; CDR3 protein: CASSLAGGSTYEQYF
D gene: TRBD1; clone size: -; V gene: TRBV7-6; J gene: TRBJ2-7; CDR3 DNA: TGTGCCAGCAGCCAGACAGGGGGCCGAGGCGAGCAGTACTTC; CDR3 protein: CASSQTGGRGEQYF
D gene: -; clone size: -; V gene: TRBV6-1; J gene: TRBJ1-2; CDR3 DNA: TGTGCCAGTTGGCCGCGGGGAACCAACTATGGCTACACCTTC; CDR3 protein: CASWPRGTNYGYTF
D gene: -; clone size: -; V gene: TRBV13; J gene: TRBJ1-1; CDR3 DNA: TGTGCCAGCAGCTTACCCCCTTGGGGGGGCACTGAAGCTTTCTTT; CDR3 protein: CASSLPPWGGTEAFF
D gene: -; clone size: -; V gene: TRBV27; J gene: TRBJ1-1; CDR3 DNA: TGTGCCAGCAGTTTACGGCAGGGGCTGTCGAACACTGAAGCTTTCTTT; CDR3 protein: CASSLRQGLSNTEAFF
D gene: -; clone size: -; V gene: TRBV25-1; J gene: TRBJ2-3; CDR3 DNA: TGTGCCAGCAGTGAATTCGGGGGGCGAACAGATACGCAGTATTTT; CDR3 protein: CASSEFGGRTDTQYF
D gene: -; clone size: once; V gene: TRBV10-3; J gene: TRBJ1-2; CDR3 DNA: TGTGCCATCAGTTCGCAGGGGAACTTCTATGGCTACACCTTC; CDR3 protein: CAISSQGNFYGYTF
D gene: TRBD1; clone size: -; V gene: TRBV2; J gene: TRBJ1-5; CDR3 DNA: TGTGCCAGCAGAAGGACAGGGGGCAATCAGCCCCAGCATTTT; CDR3 protein: CASRRTGGNQPQHF
D gene: TRBD2; clone size: -; V gene: TRBV11-2; J gene: TRBJ2-3; CDR3 DNA: TGTGCCAGCAGCTCCCCGACTAGCGGGAGGTCAGATACGCAGTATTTT; CDR3 protein: CASSSPTSGRSDTQYF
D gene: -; clone size: -; V gene: TRBV2; J gene: TRBJ2-7; CDR3 DNA: TGTGCCAGCAGTGAAAGGCGTAGGGACTCCTACGAGCAGTACTTC; CDR3 protein: CASSERRRDSYEQYF
D gene: -; clone size: -; V gene: TRBV27; J gene: TRBJ2-2; CDR3 DNA: TGTGCCAGCAATTCGAGGGGGTTCGGCACCGGGGAGCTGTTTTTT; CDR3 protein: CASNSRGFGTGELFF
D gene: -; clone size: -; V gene: TRBV6-5; J gene: TRBJ2-1; CDR3 DNA: TGTGCCAGCAGTTCACCTCGGGGGTGGTCCTACAATGAGCAGTTCTTC; CDR3 protein: CASSSPRGWSYNEQFF
D gene: -; clone size: -; V gene: TRBV28; J gene: TRBJ1-2; CDR3 DNA: TGTGCCAGCATCCGTCTCGGGGGTTATGGCTACACCTTC; CDR3 protein: CASIRLGGYGYTF
D gene: TRBD1; clone size: -; V gene: TRBV11-2; J gene: TRBJ2-7; CDR3 DNA: TGTGCCAGCAGCCCTCGACAGGGGTCCGAGCAGTACTTC; CDR3 protein: CASSPRQGSEQYF
D gene: -; clone size: -; V gene: TRBV11-1; J gene: TRBJ2-3; CDR3 DNA: TGTGCCAGCAGCTTAGGGACCGGACGGCCCGCAGATACGCAGTATTTT; CDR3 protein: CASSLGTGRPADTQYF
D gene: TRBD2; clone size: -; V gene: TRBV5-1; J gene: TRBJ2-3; CDR3 DNA: TGCGCCAGCAGCTTTGTGAGCGGGAGGACAGATACGCAGTATTTT; CDR3 protein: CASSFVSGRTDTQYF
D gene: -; clone size: -; V gene: TRBV4-2; J gene: TRBJ1-2; CDR3 DNA: TGTGCCAGCAGCCAAGGTGGAGCGGGACACACCTTC; CDR3 protein: CASSQGGAGHTF
D gene: -; clone size: -; V gene: TRBV30; J gene: TRBJ1-2; CDR3 DNA: TGTGCCTGGGGTGTTTTTACTAACTATGGCTACACCTTC; CDR3 protein: CAWGVFTNYGYTF
D gene: -; clone size: -; V gene: TRBV6-6; J gene: TRBJ2-1; CDR3 DNA: TGTGCCAGCAGTTACGAGTTGGGGCAGTTCTTC; CDR3 protein: CASSYELGQFF
D gene: -; clone size: -; V gene: TRBV6-5; J gene: TRBJ2-2; CDR3 DNA: TGTGCCAGTAAAGGGGCGCGGTACGGGGAGCTGTTTTTT; CDR3 protein: CASKGARYGELFF
D gene: -; clone size: -; V gene: TRBV5-1; J gene: TRBJ1-1; CDR3 DNA: TGCGCCAGCAGCGCGAAGGAGGGCTTAGGAGAAAACACTGAAGCTTTCTTT; CDR3 protein: CASSAKEGLGENTEAFF
D gene: -; clone size: -; V gene: TRBV10-3; J gene: TRBJ1-1; CDR3 DNA: TGTGCCATCAGTGAGTCGGGGGGTGCTTTCTTT; CDR3 protein: CAISESGGAFF
D gene: -; clone size: -; V gene: TRBV19; J gene: TRBJ2-7; CDR3 DNA: TGTGCCAGTGTTGGACTCTCGGGCGAGCAGTACTTC; CDR3 protein: CASVGLSGEQYF